This T cell receptor (beta chain) was recovered during a study of blood T cell repertoires in COVID-19. Data came from immunoSEQ multiplex PCR; TCRdb stores just in-frame clones and leaves some out. The sample lists 140,000 to 150,000 clones, roughly 78% seen once, with around 15% in the top ten. The CDR3 extends over 16 amino acids. CDR1 is SGHTA, CDR2 FQGNSA, per germline. V was clipped by 5 bases and J by 5 bases, with 19 bases between them. The V gene is TRBV7-2, the J gene TRBJ1-5; D perhaps matches TRBD1 (6 bases). This clonotype originated in a human donor with acute or convalescent COVID-19. The donor label of this sample is uncertain. The sequenced sample was peripheral blood. The CDR3 reads CASSLTSGTSHQPQHF. The DNA for the CDR3 is TGTGCCAGCAGCCTAACTTCCGGGACATCTCATCAGCCCCAGCATTTT. Supplemented by reference TRBV7-2 and TRBJ1-5, the full variable domain reads GAGVSQSPSNKVTEKGKDVELRCDPISGHTALYWYRQSLGQGLEFLIYFQGNSAPDKSGLPSDRFSAERTGGSVSTLTIQRTQQEDSAVYLCASSLTSGTSHQPQHFGDGTRLSIL.